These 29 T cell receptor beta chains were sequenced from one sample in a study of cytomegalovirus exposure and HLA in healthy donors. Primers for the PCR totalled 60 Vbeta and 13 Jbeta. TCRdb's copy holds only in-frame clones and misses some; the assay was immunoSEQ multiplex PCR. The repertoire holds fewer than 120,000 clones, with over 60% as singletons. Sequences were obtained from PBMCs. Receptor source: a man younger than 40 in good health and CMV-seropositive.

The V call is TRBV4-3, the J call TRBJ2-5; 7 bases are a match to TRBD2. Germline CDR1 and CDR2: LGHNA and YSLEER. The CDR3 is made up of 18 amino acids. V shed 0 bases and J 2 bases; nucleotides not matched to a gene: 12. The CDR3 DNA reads TGCGCCAGCAGCCAAGAGTATCCTAGCGGCGCATTACAAGAGACCCAGTACTTC. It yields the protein CASSQEYPSGALQETQYF.

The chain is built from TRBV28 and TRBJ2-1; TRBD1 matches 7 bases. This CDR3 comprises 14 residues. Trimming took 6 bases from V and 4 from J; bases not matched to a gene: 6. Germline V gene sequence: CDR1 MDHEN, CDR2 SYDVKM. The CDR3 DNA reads TGTGCCAGCAGACTTCCGGGACAGTACAATGAGCAGTTCTTC. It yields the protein CASRLPGQYNEQFF.

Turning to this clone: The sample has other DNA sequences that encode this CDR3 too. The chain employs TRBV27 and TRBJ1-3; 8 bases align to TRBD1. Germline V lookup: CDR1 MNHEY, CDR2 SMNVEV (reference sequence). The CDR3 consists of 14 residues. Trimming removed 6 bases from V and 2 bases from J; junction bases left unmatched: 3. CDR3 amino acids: CASRGTGAGNTIYF. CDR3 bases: TGTGCCAGCAGGGGGACAGGAGCTGGAAACACCATATATTTT.

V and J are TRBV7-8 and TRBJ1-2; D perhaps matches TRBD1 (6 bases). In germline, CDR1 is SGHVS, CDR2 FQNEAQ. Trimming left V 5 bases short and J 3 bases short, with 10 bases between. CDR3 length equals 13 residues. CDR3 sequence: CASSPQGDYGYTF. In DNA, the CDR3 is TGTGCCAGCAGCCCACAGGGAGACTATGGCTACACCTTC.

The CDR3 DNA reads as TGTGCCAGCAGCGTAATTTCACAGGGGGCCGAGCAGTACTTC. Its protein product is CASSVISQGAEQYF. The V call is TRBV9, the J call TRBJ2-7, with 9 bases aligning to TRBD1. V trimming: 1 base; J trimming: 6 bases; junction bases outside the gene matches: 5. There are 14 residues in the CDR3. CDR1 and CDR2 from the germline V gene are SGDLS and YYNGEE.

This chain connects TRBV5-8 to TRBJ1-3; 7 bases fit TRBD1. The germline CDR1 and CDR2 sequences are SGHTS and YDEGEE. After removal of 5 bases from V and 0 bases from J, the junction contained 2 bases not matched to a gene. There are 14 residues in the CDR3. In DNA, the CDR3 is TGTGCCAGCAGGGCAGGGGGCTCTGGAAACACCATATATTTT. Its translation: CASRAGGSGNTIYF.

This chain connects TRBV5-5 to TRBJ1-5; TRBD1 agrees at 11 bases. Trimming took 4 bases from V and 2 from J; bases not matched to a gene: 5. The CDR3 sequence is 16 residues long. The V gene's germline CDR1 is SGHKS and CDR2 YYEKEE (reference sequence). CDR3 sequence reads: CASSQGQGERNQPQHF. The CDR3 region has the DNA TGTGCCAGCAGCCAGGGACAGGGGGAACGCAATCAGCCCCAGCATTTT.

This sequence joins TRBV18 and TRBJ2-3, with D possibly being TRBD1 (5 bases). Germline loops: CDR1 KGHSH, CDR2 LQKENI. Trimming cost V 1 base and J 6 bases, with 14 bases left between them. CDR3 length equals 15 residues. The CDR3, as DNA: TGTGCCAGCTCACCACTAGTAGGGGCCGAGGATACGCAGTATTTT. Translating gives CASSPLVGAEDTQYF.

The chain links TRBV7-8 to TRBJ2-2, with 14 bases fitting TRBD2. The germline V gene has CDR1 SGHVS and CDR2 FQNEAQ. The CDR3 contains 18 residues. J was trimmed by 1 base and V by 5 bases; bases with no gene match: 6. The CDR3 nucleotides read TGTGCCAGCAGCCGTGGGACTAGCGGGGGCTTGAACACCGGGGAGCTGTTTTTT. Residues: CASSRGTSGGLNTGELFF.

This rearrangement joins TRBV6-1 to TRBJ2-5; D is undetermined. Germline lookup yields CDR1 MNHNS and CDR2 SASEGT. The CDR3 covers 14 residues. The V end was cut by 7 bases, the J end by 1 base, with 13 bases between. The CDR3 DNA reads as TGTGCCAGCACCCTGGCCGCCCGCCAAGAGACCCAGTACTTC. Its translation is CASTLAARQETQYF.

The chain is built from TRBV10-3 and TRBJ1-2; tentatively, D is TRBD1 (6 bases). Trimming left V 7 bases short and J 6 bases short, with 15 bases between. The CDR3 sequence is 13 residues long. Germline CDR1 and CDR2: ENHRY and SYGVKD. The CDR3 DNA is TGTGCCATCAAGGACGCAGGGGCAGATGGCTACACCTTC. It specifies CAIKDAGADGYTF.

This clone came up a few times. CDR3 DNA sequence: TGTGCCAGCAGTGAGCGGGGGGGCCCCGGGGAGCTGTTTTTT. Translation: CASSERGGPGELFF. V is TRBV6-1 and J is TRBJ2-2, with TRBD2 identical over 9 bases. The CDR3 sequence is 14 residues long. Germline CDR1 MNHNS, CDR2 SASEGT. J was trimmed by 6 bases and V by 3 bases; bases with no gene match: 2.

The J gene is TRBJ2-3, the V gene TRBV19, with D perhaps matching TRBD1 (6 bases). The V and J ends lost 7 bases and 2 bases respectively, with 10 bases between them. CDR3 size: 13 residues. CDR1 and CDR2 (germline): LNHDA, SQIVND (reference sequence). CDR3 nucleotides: TGTGCCAGTAAGAACAGGGACACAGATACGCAGTATTTT. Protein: CASKNRDTDTQYF.

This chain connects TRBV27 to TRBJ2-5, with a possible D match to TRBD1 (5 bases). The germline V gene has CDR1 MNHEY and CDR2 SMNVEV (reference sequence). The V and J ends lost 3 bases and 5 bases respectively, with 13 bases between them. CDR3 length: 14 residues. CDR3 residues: CASSLEGARETQYF. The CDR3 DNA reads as TGTGCCAGCAGTTTGGAAGGGGCTAGGGAGACCCAGTACTTC.

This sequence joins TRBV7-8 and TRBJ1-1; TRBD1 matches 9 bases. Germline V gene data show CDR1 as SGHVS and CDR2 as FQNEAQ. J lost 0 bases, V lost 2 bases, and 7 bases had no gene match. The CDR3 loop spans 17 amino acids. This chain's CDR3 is CASSLPRTGEMNTEAFF. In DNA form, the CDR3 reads TGTGCCAGCAGCTTACCCCGGACAGGGGAGATGAACACTGAAGCTTTCTTT.

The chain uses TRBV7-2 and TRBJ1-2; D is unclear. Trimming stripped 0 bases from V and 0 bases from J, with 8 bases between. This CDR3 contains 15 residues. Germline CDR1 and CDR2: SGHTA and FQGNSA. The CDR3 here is CASSLARSANYGYTF. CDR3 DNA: TGTGCCAGCAGCTTAGCGCGGAGCGCTAACTATGGCTACACCTTC.

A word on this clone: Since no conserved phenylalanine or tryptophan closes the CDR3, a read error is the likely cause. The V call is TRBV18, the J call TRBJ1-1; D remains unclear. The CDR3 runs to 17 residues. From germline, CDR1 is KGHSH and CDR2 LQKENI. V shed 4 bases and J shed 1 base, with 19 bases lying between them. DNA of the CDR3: TGTGCCAGCTCACTACGGACCCCCGGGAATCCGAACACTGAAGCTTTCCTT. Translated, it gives CASSLRTPGNPNTEAFL.

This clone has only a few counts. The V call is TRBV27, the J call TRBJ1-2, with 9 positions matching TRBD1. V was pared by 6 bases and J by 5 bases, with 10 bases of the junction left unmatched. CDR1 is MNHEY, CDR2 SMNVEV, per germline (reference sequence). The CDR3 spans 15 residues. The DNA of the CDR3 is TGTGCCAGCAGCCTGGGTCGGGGACAGGGTTATGGCTACACCTTC. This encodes CASSLGRGQGYGYTF.

The CDR3 is CASRPTGGLRAYGYTF. CDR3 nucleotide sequence: TGTGCCAGCAGGCCGACAGGGGGCCTCAGGGCCTATGGCTACACCTTC. This chain joins TRBV28 and TRBJ1-2; TRBD1 aligns across 10 bases. The CDR3 is made up of 16 amino acids. V shed 6 bases, J shed 4 bases, and the junction held 11 bases outside the gene matches. Germline V gene data show CDR1 as MDHEN and CDR2 as SYDVKM.

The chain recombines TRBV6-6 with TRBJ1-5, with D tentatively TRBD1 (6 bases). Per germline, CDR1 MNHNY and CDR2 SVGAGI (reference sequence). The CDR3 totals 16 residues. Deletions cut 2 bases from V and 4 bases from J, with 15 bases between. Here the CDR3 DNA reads TGTGCCAGCAGTTACCTCCAGGCGGGGGCGAATCAGCCCCAGCATTTT. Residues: CASSYLQAGANQPQHF.

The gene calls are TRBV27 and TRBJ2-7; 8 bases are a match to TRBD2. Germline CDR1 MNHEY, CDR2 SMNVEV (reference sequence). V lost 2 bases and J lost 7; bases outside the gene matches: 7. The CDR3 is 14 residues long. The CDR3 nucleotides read TGTGCCAGCAGTTTAATAAGCGGGGGAGGAGAGCAGTACTTC. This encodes CASSLISGGGEQYF.

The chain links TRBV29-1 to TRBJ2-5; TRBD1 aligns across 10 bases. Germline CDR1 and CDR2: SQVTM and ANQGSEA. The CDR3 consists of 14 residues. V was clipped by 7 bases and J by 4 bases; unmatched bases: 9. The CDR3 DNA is TGCAGCGCGATAGGACAGGGGGGTGGAGAGACCCAGTACTTC. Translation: CSAIGQGGGETQYF.

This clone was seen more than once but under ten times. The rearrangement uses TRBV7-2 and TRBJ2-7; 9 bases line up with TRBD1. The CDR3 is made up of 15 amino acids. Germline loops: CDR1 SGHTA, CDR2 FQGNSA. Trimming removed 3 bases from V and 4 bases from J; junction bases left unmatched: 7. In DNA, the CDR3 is TGTGCCAGCAGCTTGACCGGGACAGGGAGTTACGAGCAGTACTTC. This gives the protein CASSLTGTGSYEQYF.

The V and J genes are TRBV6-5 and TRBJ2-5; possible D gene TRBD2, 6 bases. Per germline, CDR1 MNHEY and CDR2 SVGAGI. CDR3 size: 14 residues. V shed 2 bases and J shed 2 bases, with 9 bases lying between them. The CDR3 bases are TGTGCCAGCAGTTACGGGGGGTGGCAAGAGACCCAGTACTTC. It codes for CASSYGGWQETQYF.

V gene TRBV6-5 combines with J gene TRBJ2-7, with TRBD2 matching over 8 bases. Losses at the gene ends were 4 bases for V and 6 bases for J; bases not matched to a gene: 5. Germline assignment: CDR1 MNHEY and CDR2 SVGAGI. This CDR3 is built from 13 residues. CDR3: CASSSPGGSEQYF. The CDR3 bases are TGTGCCAGCAGTTCGCCGGGGGGGAGCGAGCAGTACTTC.

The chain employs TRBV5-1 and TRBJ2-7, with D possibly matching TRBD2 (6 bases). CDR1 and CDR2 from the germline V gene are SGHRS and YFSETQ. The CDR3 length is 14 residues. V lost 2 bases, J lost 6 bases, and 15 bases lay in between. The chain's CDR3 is CASSFFVRGSEQYF. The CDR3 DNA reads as TGCGCCAGCAGCTTCTTCGTGCGGGGTAGCGAGCAGTACTTC.

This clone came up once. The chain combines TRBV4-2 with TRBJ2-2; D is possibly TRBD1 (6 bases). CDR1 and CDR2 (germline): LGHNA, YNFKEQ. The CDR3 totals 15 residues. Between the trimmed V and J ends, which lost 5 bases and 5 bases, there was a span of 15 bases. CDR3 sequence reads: CASSAQGFGTGELFF. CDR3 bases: TGTGCCAGCAGCGCCCAGGGGTTCGGAACCGGGGAGCTGTTTTTT.

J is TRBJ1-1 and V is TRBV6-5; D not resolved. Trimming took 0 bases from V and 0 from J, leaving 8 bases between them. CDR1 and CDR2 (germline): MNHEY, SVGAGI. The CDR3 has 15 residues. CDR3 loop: CASSYSIAMNTEAFF. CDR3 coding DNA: TGTGCCAGCAGTTACTCGATAGCAATGAACACTGAAGCTTTCTTT.

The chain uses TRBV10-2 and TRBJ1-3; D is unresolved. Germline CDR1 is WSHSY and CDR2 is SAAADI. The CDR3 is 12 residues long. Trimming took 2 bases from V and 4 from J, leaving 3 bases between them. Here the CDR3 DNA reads TGCGCCAGCAGTGAGAGCGGAAACACCATATATTTT. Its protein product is CASSESGNTIYF.